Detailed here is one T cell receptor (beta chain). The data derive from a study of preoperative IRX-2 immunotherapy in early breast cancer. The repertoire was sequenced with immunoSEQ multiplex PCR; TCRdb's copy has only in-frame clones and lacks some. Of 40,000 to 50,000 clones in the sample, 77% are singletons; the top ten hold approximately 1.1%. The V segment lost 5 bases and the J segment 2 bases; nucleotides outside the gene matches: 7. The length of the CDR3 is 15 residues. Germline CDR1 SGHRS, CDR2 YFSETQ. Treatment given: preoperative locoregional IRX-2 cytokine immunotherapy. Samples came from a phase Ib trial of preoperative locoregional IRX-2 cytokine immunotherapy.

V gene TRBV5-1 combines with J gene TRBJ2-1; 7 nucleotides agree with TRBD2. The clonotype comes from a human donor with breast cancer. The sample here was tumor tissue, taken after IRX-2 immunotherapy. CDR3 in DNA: TGCGCCAGCAGGGAGACGGGAGGCCCCTACAATGAGCAGTTCTTC. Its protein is CASRETGGPYNEQFF.